These T cell receptor beta chains were read from a single sample in a study of T cells after yellow fever vaccination. TCRdb reprocessed the 5' RACE reads via MiXCR and lists one record per CDR3 protein. This table holds some 560,000 distinct CDR3 sequences, less than 20% found once. Sequencing used PBMCs, obtained more than 4 days after the first yellow fever vaccination. The source of these receptors is a young man who received the YFV17D yellow fever vaccine. The CDR3 runs from the conserved cysteine through the conserved F or W. Each record gives: clone size, V gene, J gene, D gene, CDR3 DNA, CDR3 protein. D genes are given only for firm matches. Size tells how often a clone was seen (once, few, many) or the class of an expanded clone, and some rows leave it out.

>.|TRBV11-2|TRBJ2-7|.
TGTGCCAGCAGCTTAGAGGACTCTCGCGAGCAGTACTTC
CASSLEDSREQYF
>few|TRBV4-1|TRBJ2-7|.
TGCGCCAGCAGCCAACCCGGAGGGGAATACGAGCAGTACTTC
CASSQPGGEYEQYF
>once|TRBV7-9|TRBJ1-5|.
TGTGCCAGCAGCCCAGTGACAGGAGATCAGCCCCAGCATTTT
CASSPVTGDQPQHF
>.|TRBV19|TRBJ2-7|TRBD1
TGTGCCAGTAGTATAGTTCCAGGGGGAACCTACGAGCAGTACTTC
CASSIVPGGTYEQYF
>.|TRBV28|TRBJ2-4|.
TGTGCCAGCAGTGACCCTCAGGGGAGGAGGGCCAAAAACATTCAGTACTTC
CASSDPQGRRAKNIQYF
>many|TRBV7-2|TRBJ2-1|.
TGTGCCAGCAACCCTAGGTTGGGGCAGGATGAGCAGTTCTTC
CASNPRLGQDEQFF
>few|TRBV4-3|TRBJ2-1|.
TGCGCCAGCAGCCAAGGACAGATCAATGAGCAGTTCTTC
CASSQGQINEQFF
>.|TRBV5-1|TRBJ2-7|TRBD1
TGCGCCAGCTCCGGACAGGGACCCTACGAGCAGTACTTC
CASSGQGPYEQYF
>.|TRBV6-5|TRBJ1-2|.
TGTGCCAGCAGTTACGCCTCCGGGTTAAGCTATGGCTACACCTTC
CASSYASGLSYGYTF
>.|TRBV7-2|TRBJ2-3|.
TGTGCCAGCAGCTTGGCCATAGCTGCGGATACGCAGTATTTT
CASSLAIAADTQYF
>.|TRBV27|TRBJ1-2|.
TGTGCCAGCACCCCCCGGGCGGCCCACTATGGCTACACCTTC
CASTPRAAHYGYTF
>once|TRBV4-2|TRBJ2-1|.
TGTGCCAGCAGCCAAGAGGGAAGAGTACAGTTCTTC
CASSQEGRVQFF
>.|TRBV7-9|TRBJ2-3|.
TGTGCCAGCAGCTCCACCGAGGGGGACGCAGATACGCAGTATTTT
CASSSTEGDADTQYF
>few|TRBV7-3|TRBJ2-7|TRBD1
TGTGCCAGCAGCTTGGGCACAGGGGTCGGGTACGAGCAGTACTTC
CASSLGTGVGYEQYF